This T cell receptor beta chain came from a study of technical replicates of blood from several donors. Sequencing was performed with immunoSEQ multiplex PCR; in TCRdb, only in-frame clones are kept and a portion is missing. The repertoire has around 16,000 clones, 80% to 85% of them found once; the top ten carry 9.5% to 15%. CDR3 size: 14 residues. In germline, CDR1 is SEHNR, CDR2 FQNEAQ (reference sequence). V dropped 1 base and J dropped 8; count of bases not matched to a gene: 4. This TCR came from a human donor in good health. The chain combines TRBV7-9 with TRBJ1-4, with 7 nucleotides matching TRBD1. Source material: PBMCs. CDR3 loop: CASSLVQGYEKLFF. Written as DNA, the CDR3 is TGTGCCAGCAGCTTAGTACAGGGGTACGAAAAACTGTTTTTT.